Presented here are 19 T cell receptor beta chains from one specimen sequenced in a study of CD8 T cells in ankylosing spondylitis. MiXCR was run by TCRdb on the 5' RACE reads, yielding one entry per CDR3 protein. Here the sample spans under 250,000 distinct CDR3 sequences, roughly 8.2% being singletons. Sequencing was performed on blood, either unsorted or a sorted T cell fraction (not recorded which). These receptors all come from a female donor with ankylosing spondylitis or in good health (not recorded which).

This clonotype was counted at least ten times. This rearrangement joins TRBV4-1 to TRBJ2-7, with D possibly matching TRBD1 (6 bases). The CDR3 spans 14 residues. Trimming stripped 0 bases from V and 4 bases from J, with 10 bases between. In germline, CDR1 is MGHRA, CDR2 YSYEKL. The CDR3 region has the DNA TGCGCCAGCAGCCAAGATATAGGACAGTACGAGCAGTACTTC. It specifies CASSQDIGQYEQYF.

This chain uses TRBV15 with TRBJ2-7, with D possibly being TRBD1 (5 bases). Between the trimmed V and J ends, which lost 0 bases and 2 bases, there was a span of 11 bases. Looked up from germline, CDR1 is LNHNV and CDR2 is YYDKDF (reference sequence). The CDR3 is 15 amino acids. This CDR3 reads CATSRDLDSTYEQYF. As DNA, the CDR3 is TGTGCCACCAGCAGAGACCTTGACAGCACCTACGAGCAGTACTTC. Filled out from reference TRBV15 and TRBJ2-7, the complete variable domain reads DAMVIQNPRYQVTQFGKPVTLSCSQTLNHNVMYWYQQKSSQAPKLLFHYYDKDFNNEADTPDNFQSRRPNTSFCFLDIRSPGLGDTAMYLCATSRDLDSTYEQYFGPGTRLTVT.

This clonotype came up many times. V is TRBV5-1 and J is TRBJ2-1, with unresolved D. This CDR3 contains 15 residues. Germline CDR1 SGHRS, CDR2 YFSETQ. The V end was cut by 7 bases, the J end by 5 bases, with 19 bases between. The CDR3 loop reads CASFQDDEHNNEQFF. DNA of the CDR3: TGCGCCAGCTTTCAGGACGACGAACATAACAATGAGCAGTTCTTC.

The sample holds many counts of this clonotype. This chain uses TRBV5-1 with TRBJ1-1; 10 bases agree with TRBD1. Trimming at V came to 5 bases and at J to 3 bases, leaving 10 bases not matched to a gene. The CDR3 spans 16 residues. Germline values: CDR1 SGHRS, CDR2 YFSETQ. The CDR3 nucleotides are TGCGCCAGCAGGCCCAACCCCGGGACAGGGGACACTGAAGCTTTCTTT. It specifies CASRPNPGTGDTEAFF.

This clonotype was detected many times. The DNA of the CDR3 is TGTGCCAGCAAGTCCGACAGGGCCCTCGGCTACACCTTC. Translation: CASKSDRALGYTF. The chain employs TRBV6-1 and TRBJ1-2, with 7 bases aligning to TRBD1. The length of the CDR3 is 13 residues. Germline V gene data show CDR1 as MNHNS and CDR2 as SASEGT. Trimming took 7 bases from V and 8 from J; bases not matched to a gene: 10.

Comment on this clonotype: A single base separates this from a much larger clone, so it may be a read error. The chain carries TRBV20-1 and TRBJ2-3, with 7 bases identical to TRBD2. CDR1 and CDR2 (germline): DFQATT, SNEGSKA (reference sequence). The CDR3 spans 17 residues. Trimming at V came to 1 base and at J to 4 bases, leaving 14 bases not matched to a gene. The CDR3 sequence is CSARGTNGRFVADTQYF. CDR3 coding DNA: TGCAGTGCTAGAGGGACTAACGGGAGGTTTGTGGCAGATACGCAGTATTTT.

V gene TRBV7-9 combines with J gene TRBJ2-1; D is uncertain. Deletions cut 1 base from V and 5 bases from J, with 15 bases between. Germline loops: CDR1 SEHNR, CDR2 FQNEAQ (reference sequence). The CDR3 sequence is 16 residues long. CDR3 bases: TGTGCCAGCAGCTTAGTTTGGCCTCCTCGTGACAATGAGCAGTTCTTC. Amino acids: CASSLVWPPRDNEQFF.

At least ten counts were recorded for this clonotype. The chain joins TRBV20-1 to TRBJ1-5; maybe TRBD1 (6 bases). Between the trimmed V and J ends, which lost 6 bases and 12 bases, there was a span of 15 bases. Germline V CDR1 and CDR2: DFQATT, SNEGSKA (reference sequence). The CDR3 runs to 11 residues. CDR3 nucleotides: TGCAGTGCCCTCGGGGGGGGCCTCCAGCATTTT. Protein sequence: CSALGGGLQHF.

This clonotype has ten or more counts. This chain joins TRBV14 and TRBJ2-2, with D maybe TRBD2 (5 bases). V lost 0 bases to trimming and J lost 5 bases, with 16 bases between them. Germline loops: CDR1 SGHDN, CDR2 FVKESK. This CDR3 has 17 amino acids. The chain's CDR3 is CASSQDWSRLLTGELFF. CDR3 in DNA: TGTGCCAGCAGCCAAGATTGGTCGAGACTACTAACCGGGGAGCTGTTTTTT.

This clonotype occurred a few times. The rearrangement uses TRBV4-3 and TRBJ2-7; D remains unclear. Per germline, CDR1 LGHNA and CDR2 YSLEER. The CDR3 is 14 residues long. Trimming took off 5 bases at V and 3 bases at J, with 14 bases between the two ends. The CDR3 sequence is CASSVGSYSYEQYF. Written as DNA, the CDR3 is TGCGCCAGCAGCGTCGGCAGCTACAGCTACGAGCAGTACTTC.

This clonotype was seen repeatedly, ten times or more. The J gene is TRBJ1-3, the V gene TRBV27; D gene uncertain. From germline, CDR1 is MNHEY and CDR2 SMNVEV (reference sequence). This CDR3 comprises 11 residues. Between the trimmed V and J ends, which lost 10 bases and 0 bases, there was a span of 4 bases. In nucleotides, the CDR3 is TGTGCCACCCTCTCTGGAAACACCATATATTTT. Protein: CATLSGNTIYF.

This clonotype showed up many times. The J gene is TRBJ1-1, the V gene TRBV5-5; TRBD1 agrees at 8 bases. CDR3 length equals 15 residues. From germline, CDR1 is SGHKS and CDR2 YYEKEE (reference sequence). The junction had 6 bases not matched to a gene; V was cut back by 5 bases and J by 0 bases. The CDR3 protein is CASRPDRGMNTEAFF. CDR3 DNA sequence: TGTGCCAGCAGGCCAGACAGGGGCATGAACACTGAAGCTTTCTTT.

The chain recombines TRBV12-5 with TRBJ1-1; D might be TRBD1 (5 bases). CDR3 length: 14 amino acids. Germline values: CDR1 LGHNT, CDR2 FRNRAP. Trimming took 6 bases from V and 3 from J, leaving 14 bases between them. CDR3 nucleotides: TGTGCTAGTGGACCCCCAAAGGGACACACTGAAGCTTTCTTT. Translating it yields CASGPPKGHTEAFF. The full variable domain, its missing parts supplied by reference TRBV12-5 and TRBJ1-1, is DARVTQTPRHKVTEMGQEVTMRCQPILGHNTVFWYRQTMMQGLELLAYFRNRAPLDDSGMPKDRFSAEMPDATLATLKIQPSEPRDSAVYFCASGPPKGHTEAFFGQGTRLTVV.

This clonotype occurred many times. This chain connects TRBV10-3 to TRBJ2-2; 13 bases are shared with TRBD2. J gave up 6 bases and V 6 bases, and 1 base lay outside the gene matches. The CDR3 is 14 residues long. CDR1 and CDR2 from the germline V gene are ENHRY and SYGVKD. The CDR3 DNA reads as TGTGCCATCAGGACTAGCGGGAGGTCCGGGGAGCTGTTTTTT. Encoded protein: CAIRTSGRSGELFF.

As regards this clonotype: Because the CDR3 is missing its conserved closing phenylalanine or tryptophan, this is likely a read error. The DNA is omitted, as the CDR3 cannot be located on it reliably, and the CDR3 follows TCRdb's listing. The chain has TRBV15 and TRBJ2-2; the listed D gene, TRBD1, was not tested against the DNA. Germline CDR1 LNHNV, CDR2 YYDKDF (reference sequence). The length of the CDR3 is 10 amino acids, counting both ends. The CDR3 loop is CTILGGGAAG.

This clonotype was recorded at least ten times. The genes are TRBV20-1 and TRBJ2-1; no definite D call. CDR3 length equals 12 residues. With 3 bases removed from V and 10 bases from J, the gap between germline ends came to 13 bases. The germline gives CDR1 DFQATT, CDR2 SNEGSKA (reference sequence). The CDR3 bases are TGCAGTGCTAGGGCGCAAGCGTGGGAGCAGTTCTTC. As protein: CSARAQAWEQFF.

This clonotype was seen a few times. The chain links TRBV6-6 to TRBJ2-4, with TRBD1 as a possible D gene (5 bases). The germline gives CDR1 MNHNY, CDR2 SVGAGI (reference sequence). V shed 7 bases and J shed 0 bases, with 7 bases lying between them. The CDR3 loop spans 13 amino acids. Here the CDR3 reads CASTTEAKNIQYF. CDR3 DNA sequence: TGTGCCAGCACGACAGAAGCCAAAAACATTCAGTACTTC.

This clonotype was recorded at least ten times. The V gene is TRBV6-1, the J gene TRBJ2-1, with 7 bases matching TRBD2. The CDR3 spans 16 residues. Losses at the gene ends were 6 bases for V and 0 bases for J; bases not matched to a gene: 8. The germline V gene has CDR1 MNHNS and CDR2 SASEGT. CDR3: CASSSGTTSSYNEQFF. The CDR3 region has the DNA TGTGCCAGCAGCTCCGGGACTACAAGCTCCTACAATGAGCAGTTCTTC.

V usage is TRBV11-2 and J usage is TRBJ2-2; 15 bases are a match to TRBD2. Trimming cost V 4 bases and J 6 bases; bases outside gene matches: 9. This CDR3 is 18 amino acids long. The germline gives CDR1 SGHAT, CDR2 FQNNGV. CDR3 sequence reads: CASSSSGTSGRIAGELFF. CDR3 in DNA: TGTGCCAGCAGCTCCTCCGGGACTAGCGGGAGGATCGCCGGGGAGCTGTTTTTT.